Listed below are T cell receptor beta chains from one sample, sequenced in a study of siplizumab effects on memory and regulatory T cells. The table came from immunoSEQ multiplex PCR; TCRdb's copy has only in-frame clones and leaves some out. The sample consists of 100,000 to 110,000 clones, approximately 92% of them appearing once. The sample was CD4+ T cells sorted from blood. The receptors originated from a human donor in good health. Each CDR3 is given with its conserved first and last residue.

CDR3aa: CASSLAEVEQYF
j_gene: TRBJ2-7
v_gene: TRBV7-2

CDR3aa: CASSLRDTGPDTQYF
j_gene: TRBJ2-3
v_gene: TRBV5-1

CDR3aa: CAWSWGAGNTIYF
j_gene: TRBJ1-3
v_gene: TRBV30

CDR3aa: CASSLPGATYGYTF
j_gene: TRBJ1-2
v_gene: TRBV5-1

CDR3aa: CASSLEVVSEQFF
j_gene: TRBJ2-1
v_gene: TRBV7-3

CDR3aa: CASSDRVYYEQYF
j_gene: TRBJ2-7
v_gene: TRBV6-1

CDR3aa: CASSPEVPGGEQFF
j_gene: TRBJ2-1
v_gene: TRBV6-6

CDR3aa: CASSFNSLPTGRANEKLFF
j_gene: TRBJ1-4
v_gene: TRBV7-9

CDR3aa: CASSRTGASTDTQYF
j_gene: TRBJ2-3
v_gene: TRBV2

CDR3aa: CASKLELLEGLTHEQYF
j_gene: TRBJ2-7
v_gene: TRBV2

CDR3aa: CASSEYALGAQGVEAFF
j_gene: TRBJ1-1
v_gene: TRBV25-1

CDR3aa: CASSPLTGSVNTGELFF
j_gene: TRBJ2-2
v_gene: TRBV5-5

CDR3aa: CASSLAGGPKETQYF
j_gene: TRBJ2-5
v_gene: TRBV5-4

CDR3aa: CASRAGENSPLHF
j_gene: TRBJ1-6
v_gene: TRBV7-3

CDR3aa: CASSLAETQYF
j_gene: TRBJ2-5
v_gene: TRBV19

CDR3aa: CASSRTPGTNTEAFF
j_gene: TRBJ1-1
v_gene: TRBV7-2

CDR3aa: CASSLAGSGGAFRETQYF
j_gene: TRBJ2-5
v_gene: TRBV5-1

CDR3aa: CAPRGPLNEKLFF
j_gene: TRBJ1-4
v_gene: TRBV27

CDR3aa: CASNPAVFSNQPQHF
j_gene: TRBJ1-5
v_gene: TRBV19

CDR3aa: CASSLGLAGGFSYEQYF
j_gene: TRBJ2-7
v_gene: TRBV27

CDR3aa: CASSPWDGSNQPQHF
j_gene: TRBJ1-5
v_gene: TRBV19

CDR3aa: CAISESRTGGHYGYTF
j_gene: TRBJ1-2
v_gene: TRBV10-3

CDR3aa: CASSPGTELFNYGYTF
j_gene: TRBJ1-2
v_gene: TRBV7-9

CDR3aa: CASSSYLYEQYF
j_gene: TRBJ2-7
v_gene: TRBV13

CDR3aa: CASSLGEDRGETQYF
j_gene: TRBJ2-5
v_gene: TRBV13

CDR3aa: CASNQARGGGPQHF
j_gene: TRBJ1-5
v_gene: TRBV2

CDR3aa: CASSQNQGASGELFF
j_gene: TRBJ2-2
v_gene: TRBV7-9

CDR3aa: CASSGTGGVDTQYF
j_gene: TRBJ2-3
v_gene: TRBV6-1

CDR3aa: CASSLEGRATGELFF
j_gene: TRBJ2-2
v_gene: TRBV7-2

CDR3aa: CASSSQGAYEQYF
j_gene: TRBJ2-7
v_gene: TRBV7-3

CDR3aa: CSANWDTEAFF
j_gene: TRBJ1-1
v_gene: TRBV20-1

CDR3aa: CASSDLGFGYTF
j_gene: TRBJ1-2
v_gene: TRBV2

CDR3aa: CASKWDSLDNSPLHF
j_gene: TRBJ1-6
v_gene: TRBV19

CDR3aa: CASTLSQGHTEAFF
j_gene: TRBJ1-1
v_gene: TRBV19

CDR3aa: CASSVSPSGDSPLHF
j_gene: TRBJ1-6
v_gene: TRBV10-1

CDR3aa: CASSLDRPVAFF
j_gene: TRBJ1-1
v_gene: TRBV18

CDR3aa: CASSTHGQGGNEQFF
j_gene: TRBJ2-1
v_gene: TRBV25-1

CDR3aa: CAVRGRENTEAFF
j_gene: TRBJ1-1
v_gene: TRBV10-3

CDR3aa: CASSFSTGSSYNEQFF
j_gene: TRBJ2-1
v_gene: TRBV5-1

CDR3aa: CSVEDQDIGYGYTF
j_gene: TRBJ1-2
v_gene: TRBV29-1

CDR3aa: CASSLEQGNYGYTF
j_gene: TRBJ1-2
v_gene: TRBV5-4

CDR3aa: CASSNIWGTGELFF
j_gene: TRBJ2-2
v_gene: TRBV19

CDR3aa: CASSSRQGAGEKLFF
j_gene: TRBJ1-4
v_gene: TRBV13

CDR3aa: CASSESGGATYEQYF
j_gene: TRBJ2-7
v_gene: TRBV10-1

CDR3aa: CASSLDSGNQPQHF
j_gene: TRBJ1-5
v_gene: TRBV5-1

CDR3aa: CASSVATGGGNTIYF
j_gene: TRBJ1-3
v_gene: TRBV9

CDR3aa: CASTINSGATFTGELFF
j_gene: TRBJ2-2
v_gene: TRBV5-1

CDR3aa: CASRPGGGSGGAVDTQYF
j_gene: TRBJ2-3
v_gene: TRBV11-1

CDR3aa: CASRLTATGANVLTF
j_gene: TRBJ2-6
v_gene: TRBV6-5